These 5 T cell receptor beta chains originate from one sample sequenced in a study of beta chain features in type 1 diabetes (dated by TCRdb to the late 2010s). Study-wide conclusions, independent of this receptor: A moderate but significant shortening of TCRB CDR3 length was observed in type 1 diabetes patients in all four CD4+ subsets.

The library was made by the immunoSEQ multiplex PCR assay. The High Capacity cDNA Reverse Transcription Kit was used to reverse transcribe all of the isolated RNA, meaning that expressed TCRB transcripts were what got sequenced. Drawn from immuneACCESS, this table holds only the in-frame rearrangements with V and J called that TCRdb kept. Clones are partly lost; checked studies trace under half to an unresolved V gene and leave the rest unexplained. Here the sample has roughly 51,000 clones; around 53% occur a single time. 2.6% of the sample is in the top ten clones. For these receptors, no antigen is known. The sample comprised Tregs from blood. The intended sense of this specimen's cell subset or site label: regulatory CD4+ T cells. The source is a woman aged 40 to 50 with type 1 diabetes.

This clone occurred a few times. The DNA for the CDR3 is TGCGCCAGCAGCCAAGCGGTAGCGGGGAGCACAGATACGCAGTATTTT. As protein: CASSQAVAGSTDTQYF. The chain recombines TRBV4-1 with TRBJ2-3, with 8 bases that match TRBD2. There are 16 residues in the CDR3. J was trimmed by 0 bases and V by 1 base; bases with no gene match: 3. In germline, CDR1 is MGHRA, CDR2 YSYEKL.

V is TRBV5-1 and J is TRBJ2-6; D may be TRBD2 (6 bases). Germline CDR1 is SGHRS and CDR2 is YFSETQ. There are 18 residues in the CDR3. V lost 4 bases and J lost 0, with 17 bases in between. The CDR3 nucleotides are TGCGCCAGCAGCGGAGGGGACCTTGCTTTCTCTGGGGCCAACGTCCTGACTTTC. It encodes CASSGGDLAFSGANVLTF.

The chain joins TRBV6-1 to TRBJ1-1; unclear D gene. This CDR3 spans 12 amino acids. V lost 6 bases and J lost 3, with 8 bases in between. Germline loops: CDR1 MNHNS, CDR2 SASEGT. The CDR3 loop reads CASREFYTEAFF. In DNA form, the CDR3 reads TGTGCCAGCAGGGAGTTCTACACTGAAGCTTTCTTT.

J is TRBJ1-1 and V is TRBV15, with 7 nucleotides matching TRBD1. Per the germline V gene, CDR1 is LNHNV and CDR2 is YYDKDF (reference sequence). The V and J ends lost 7 bases and 0 bases, in that order; junction bases with no gene match: 5. The CDR3 is 14 residues long. DNA for the CDR3: TGTGCCACCACCAACGACAGGGTGAACACTGAAGCTTTCTTT. Translation: CATTNDRVNTEAFF.

The V call is TRBV14, the J call TRBJ2-5, with a weak D call TRBD1 (6 bases). Germline values: CDR1 SGHDN, CDR2 FVKESK. This CDR3 is 15 amino acids long. Trimming removed 4 bases at V and 5 bases at J, with 17 bases between. CDR3 nucleotide sequence: TGTGCCAGCAGCCTCTTTTGGGGGCAGGGGGAGACCCAGTACTTC. It encodes CASSLFWGQGETQYF.